These 28 T cell receptor beta chains share one sample of origin, sequenced in a study of blood T cells in healthy people across ages. Primers used in a second PCR of about 7 to 11 cycles were a sample-barcoded 5' primer and a J-beta primer mix. TCRdb itself ran the 5' RACE reads through MiXCR, one entry per CDR3 protein. The repertoire holds some 750,000 distinct CDR3 sequences, with 20% to 25% as singletons. Sequencing was carried out using blood. All receptors derive from a man in his 70s in good health.

This clonotype appeared a few times. The chain is built from TRBV12-3 or TRBV12-4 and TRBJ2-1, with D maybe TRBD2 (7 bases). Trimming cost V 1 base and J 9 bases, with 13 bases left between them. This CDR3 is 14 amino acids long. The CDR3 nucleotides read TGTGCCAGCAGTTTAGGGACTAGAGGGGGTGAGCAGTTCTTC. Its protein product is CASSLGTRGGEQFF.

The table lists this clonotype with a few counts. The chain carries TRBV6-5 and TRBJ2-6; 10 nucleotides align to TRBD1. V shed 2 bases and J 1 base; nucleotides not matched to a gene: 8. Germline V gives CDR1 MNHEY, CDR2 SVGAGI. This CDR3 contains 19 residues. The CDR3 DNA follows: TGTGCCAGCAGTTACGGGGGGACAGGGGTGTCTTCTGGGGCCAACGTCCTGACTTTC. Amino acid sequence: CASSYGGTGVSSGANVLTF.

This chain links TRBV28 with TRBJ2-5; no clear D gene. The CDR3 length is 13 residues. The V end was cut by 2 bases, the J end by 4 bases, with 8 bases between. Germline V CDR1 and CDR2: MDHEN, SYDVKM. As DNA, the CDR3 is TGTGCCAGCAGTTTACTCAGGATAGAGACCCAGTACTTC. This encodes CASSLLRIETQYF. Using reference TRBV28 and TRBJ2-5 for the parts outside the CDR3, the full variable domain is DVKVTQSSRYLVKRTGEKVFLECVQDMDHENMFWYRQDPGLGLRLIYFSYDVKMKEKGDIPEGYSVSREKKERFSLILESASTNQTSMYLCASSLLRIETQYFGPGTRLLVL.

This clonotype turned up a few times. This chain links TRBV6-4 with TRBJ2-2; TRBD2 agrees at 8 bases. CDR1 is MRHNA, CDR2 SNTAGT, per germline. With 3 bases clipped from V and 6 bases from J, the junction kept 9 bases outside the gene matches. This CDR3 region has 16 residues. The CDR3 DNA is TGTGCCAGCAGTGAAAGGGGTAGCGGGACCGCCGGGGAGCTGTTTTTT. It codes for CASSERGSGTAGELFF.

This clonotype has only a few counts. V gene TRBV9 combines with J gene TRBJ2-4, with D perhaps TRBD2 (5 bases). Germline CDR1 reads SGDLS; CDR2 reads YYNGEE. The CDR3 spans 15 residues. Deletions cut 0 bases from V and 6 bases from J, with 13 bases between. CDR3 DNA sequence: TGTGCCAGCAGCGTAGGGACGGGATGGGGAAACATTCAGTACTTC. It codes for CASSVGTGWGNIQYF.

This clonotype has a handful of counts. This chain joins TRBV3-1 and TRBJ1-1; D is ambiguous. Trimming left V 5 bases short and J 6 bases short, with 16 bases between. The CDR3 length is 14 residues. CDR1 LGHDT and CDR2 YNNKEL come from the germline V gene (reference sequence). The CDR3: CASSTPVGHPEAFF. In DNA, the CDR3 is TGTGCCAGCAGCACTCCCGTTGGGCACCCTGAAGCTTTCTTT.

This clonotype was recorded a few times. This rearrangement joins TRBV5-1 to TRBJ1-2; D is undetermined. With 4 bases removed from V and 2 bases from J, the gap between germline ends came to 6 bases. CDR3 length: 12 amino acids. Germline V gene lookup returns CDR1 SGHRS and CDR2 YFSETQ. The CDR3 reads CASSAENYGYTF. CDR3 bases: TGCGCCAGCAGCGCGGAGAACTATGGCTACACCTTC.

This clonotype was picked up a small number of times. V gene TRBV5-1 combines with J gene TRBJ2-3; 13 bases are a match to TRBD2. Germline V lookup: CDR1 SGHRS, CDR2 YFSETQ. Germline trimming cut 2 bases from V and 1 base from J; bases unmatched to any gene: 7. The CDR3 runs to 18 residues. The CDR3 loop is CASSFPPGTSGGTDTQYF. CDR3 sequence (DNA): TGCGCCAGCAGCTTCCCCCCCGGGACTAGCGGGGGCACAGATACGCAGTATTTT.

To note about this clonotype: The limits of the CDR3 on the DNA are not certain, so only TCRdb's listed CDR3 is given. The chain is built from TRBV5-5 and TRBJ2-5; the table's D call TRBD1 went unverified against the DNA. Germline V CDR1 and CDR2: SGHKS, YYEKEE (reference sequence). The CDR3 length equals 16 residues, ends included. CDR3: CASSSGWGQGIETQYF.

The chain has TRBV7-2 and TRBJ1-4; D might be TRBD1 (6 bases). The CDR3 covers 16 residues. Germline assignment: CDR1 SGHTA and CDR2 FQGNSA. V shed 5 bases and J shed 10 bases, with 23 bases lying between them. The CDR3 is CASSLPRGTLERKLFF. The CDR3 bases are TGTGCCAGCAGCCTCCCCCGGGGGACATTGGAAAGAAAACTGTTTTTT.

This sequence joins TRBV20-1 and TRBJ2-7; 10 positions match TRBD2. Trimming removed 3 bases from V and 3 bases from J; junction bases left unmatched: 8. CDR1 and CDR2 (germline): DFQATT, SNEGSKA (reference sequence). This CDR3 has 15 amino acids. CDR3 DNA sequence: TGCAGTGCTAGCCCCCTTCAGCGGGGGGGCTACGAGCAGTACTTC. Amino acid sequence: CSASPLQRGGYEQYF.

The DNA of the CDR3 is TGCGCCAGCAGCTCCGCTTTGGAGACCCAGTACTTC. It codes for CASSSALETQYF. The V and J genes are TRBV5-1 and TRBJ2-5; D gene unclear. The CDR3 extends over 12 amino acids. Trimming shortened V by 3 bases and J by 5 bases, and 8 bases separated the two germline ends. Germline V gives CDR1 SGHRS, CDR2 YFSETQ.

The CDR3, as DNA: TGTGCCAGCAGCGTCGGGGGACAGGGCCTCATGAACACTGAAGCTTTCTTT. This translates into CASSVGGQGLMNTEAFF. The V and J genes are TRBV9 and TRBJ1-1, with 9 bases aligning to TRBD1. The CDR3 consists of 17 residues. Trimming removed 2 bases from V and 0 bases from J; junction bases left unmatched: 8. The germline V gene has CDR1 SGDLS and CDR2 YYNGEE.

This clonotype showed up just a few times. The V and J genes are TRBV5-1 and TRBJ2-5; maybe TRBD2 (5 bases). V shed 5 bases and J shed 2 bases, with 16 bases lying between them. Germline V gives CDR1 SGHRS, CDR2 YFSETQ. The CDR3 loop spans 15 amino acids. The CDR3 DNA is TGCGCCAGCAGGCGGGCAGAGGTTTCACAAGAGACCCAGTACTTC. It is translated as CASRRAEVSQETQYF.

The chain joins TRBV6-2 or TRBV6-3 to TRBJ2-5; D is uncertain. The ends were cut back, 7 bases at V and 5 bases at J, with 11 bases in the middle. The CDR3 consists of 12 residues. The germline V gene encodes CDR1 MNHEY and CDR2 SVGEGT. The CDR3 bases are TGTGCCAGCAAAACAGATCCCGAGACCCAGTACTTC. It encodes CASKTDPETQYF.

To note about this clonotype: Its ends do not fully match the called genes, so a read error is possible. The genes are TRBV6-6 and TRBJ2-5, with D unclear. The germline CDR1 and CDR2 sequences are MNHNY and SVGAGI (reference sequence). This CDR3 has 12 residues. The CDR3 sequence: CASKRQQEAQYF. CDR3 DNA sequence: TGTGCCAGCAAGCGACAACAAGAGGCCCAGTACTTC.

V is TRBV7-9 and J is TRBJ2-5; D is unclear. The CDR3 consists of 16 residues. Germline CDR1 SEHNR, CDR2 FQNEAQ (reference sequence). Between the trimmed V and J ends, which lost 3 bases and 4 bases, there was a span of 18 bases. The CDR3 DNA reads TGTGCCAGCAGCTTGTTTTACTTAACTGAAGGAGAGACCCAGTACTTC. Translating gives CASSLFYLTEGETQYF. The variable domain in full, with the rest retrieved from reference TRBV7-9 and TRBJ2-5, is DTGVSQNPRHKITKRGQNVTFRCDPISEHNRLYWYRQTLGQGPEFLTYFQNEAQLEKSRLLSDRFSAERPKGSFSTLEIQRTEQGDSAMYLCASSLFYLTEGETQYFGPGTRLLVL.

This clonotype was seen a handful of times. The chain couples TRBV18 to TRBJ1-1; a possible D gene is TRBD1 (5 bases). The germline gives CDR1 KGHSH, CDR2 LQKENI. The length of the CDR3 is 12 residues. The ends were cut back, 3 bases at V and 10 bases at J, with 12 bases in the middle. This CDR3 reads CASSPDPGGAFF. As DNA, the CDR3 is TGTGCCAGCTCACCCGACCCGGGGGGAGCTTTCTTT.

This clonotype was seen many times. The chain couples TRBV20-1 to TRBJ2-1, with D tentatively TRBD2 (5 bases). The V end was cut by 3 bases, the J end by 5 bases, with 14 bases between. The germline gives CDR1 DFQATT, CDR2 SNEGSKA (reference sequence). The CDR3 has 14 residues. CDR3 coding DNA: TGCAGTGCTAGCGACTACTTGGGAAACAATGAGCAGTTCTTC. Amino acid sequence: CSASDYLGNNEQFF.

This clonotype was seen a handful of times. V usage is TRBV29-1 and J usage is TRBJ2-3, with 7 bases fitting TRBD2. Unmatched junction bases numbered 3, after V lost 0 bases and J lost 9 bases. The CDR3 extends over 12 amino acids. Germline V lookup: CDR1 SQVTM, CDR2 ANQGSEA. Written as DNA, the CDR3 is TGCAGCGTTGAAGATCAGCGGGGCACGCAGTATTTT. This sequence encodes CSVEDQRGTQYF.

The V and J genes are TRBV21-1 and TRBJ2-1; the table gives TRBD1 as D, unverified against the DNA. TRBV21-1 is recorded as a pseudogene. The CDR3 loop spans 14 amino acids. The CDR3 spells CASSLLTAPGEQFF. CDR3 coding DNA: TGTGCCAGCAGCCTTCTAACGGCCCCCGGTGAGCAGTTCTTC.

This clonotype has more than one count but fewer than ten. The rearrangement joins TRBV20-1 to TRBJ2-1, with 13 bases fitting TRBD2. Trimming cost V 5 bases and J 8 bases; bases outside gene matches: 9. The CDR3 loop spans 15 amino acids. Germline V gene data show CDR1 as DFQATT and CDR2 as SNEGSKA (reference sequence). The CDR3 region has the DNA TGCAGTGCTCACCGGACTAGCGGGAGATGGGATGAGCAGTTCTTC. This codes for CSAHRTSGRWDEQFF.

This clonotype showed up just a few times. V is TRBV5-6 and J is TRBJ1-5; 7 bases are a match to TRBD1. Germline lookup yields CDR1 SGHDT and CDR2 YYEEEE. V lost 4 bases and J lost 6; bases outside the gene matches: 7. The CDR3 is made up of 14 amino acids. This CDR3 reads CASSSDRVAQPQHF. The DNA for the CDR3 is TGTGCCAGCAGCAGCGACAGGGTTGCTCAGCCCCAGCATTTT.

This clonotype appeared a few times. Given a much more abundant clone one base away, this may be a read error. Because it lacks the conserved phenylalanine or tryptophan at the end, this CDR3 is likely a read error. The V call is TRBV19, the J call TRBJ2-7; a possible D gene is TRBD1 (6 bases). The CDR3 runs 14 residues. The germline CDR1 and CDR2 sequences are LNHDA and SQIVND (reference sequence). The germline V and J ends were trimmed by 3 bases and 1 base, with 10 bases remaining between them. The CDR3 protein is CASSMFDRSYEQYL. In DNA form, the CDR3 reads TGTGCCAGTAGTATGTTCGACAGGTCCTACGAGCAGTACCTC.

This clonotype occurred a few times. J is TRBJ1-4 and V is TRBV12-3 or TRBV12-4; 10 bases match TRBD1. Trimming cost V 6 bases and J 0 bases; bases outside gene matches: 4. This CDR3 contains 16 residues. In DNA, the CDR3 is TGTGCCAGCAGCAAAGGACAGGGGGCAACTAATGAAAAACTGTTTTTT. Its protein product is CASSKGQGATNEKLFF.

This clonotype was seen repeatedly, ten times or more. This chain connects TRBV5-5 to TRBJ2-3; D is uncertain. CDR1 is SGHKS and CDR2 is YYEKEE in the germline V gene (reference sequence). This CDR3 comprises 13 residues. V dropped 0 bases and J dropped 2 bases, with 4 bases sitting between them. The CDR3 loop reads CASSLAATDTQYF. DNA of the CDR3: TGTGCCAGCAGCTTGGCCGCCACAGATACGCAGTATTTT.

The V gene is TRBV6-5, the J gene TRBJ1-4; D is unclear. Deletions cut 6 bases from V and 7 bases from J, with 18 bases between. Germline CDR1 is MNHEY and CDR2 is SVGAGI. CDR3 length equals 15 residues. The CDR3 sequence is CASSNAGPATEKLFF. CDR3 DNA: TGTGCCAGCAGCAACGCCGGGCCAGCGACTGAAAAACTGTTTTTT.

V is TRBV12-3 or TRBV12-4 and J is TRBJ2-3, with TRBD1 identical over 7 bases. The CDR3 has 13 amino acids. J was trimmed by 4 bases and V by 5 bases; bases with no gene match: 3. The CDR3 here is CASSIGGPDTQYF. In DNA, the CDR3 is TGTGCCAGCAGTATAGGGGGCCCAGATACGCAGTATTTT.